Presented here are 15 T cell receptor beta chains from one specimen sequenced in a study of cytomegalovirus exposure and HLA in healthy donors. Method: immunoSEQ multiplex PCR; TCRdb's copy keeps in-frame clones and lacks some. The sample carries approximately 160,000 clones, around 90% recorded once. The sequenced sample was PBMCs. These receptor sequences come from a woman younger than 30 in good health and CMV-seropositive.

This chain joins TRBV2 and TRBJ2-3, with D possibly matching TRBD1 (6 bases). The CDR3 covers 18 residues. V dropped 5 bases and J dropped 1 base, with 22 bases sitting between them. Germline values: CDR1 SNHLY, CDR2 FYNNEI. The CDR3 nucleotides are TGTGCCAGCAGTTCATGGACAGTGGCTGGTTTGGGCACAGATACGCAGTATTTT. It translates to CASSSWTVAGLGTDTQYF.

The chain employs TRBV7-6 and TRBJ2-3; D call uncertain. Germline V gives CDR1 SGHVS, CDR2 FNYEAQ. Trimming took off 1 base at V and 6 bases at J, with 11 bases between the two ends. CDR3 length: 14 residues. The CDR3 spells CASSLVVSSDTQYF. The CDR3 region has the DNA TGTGCCAGCAGCTTAGTTGTGTCGTCCGATACGCAGTATTTT.

The chain recombines TRBV19 with TRBJ1-2; 8 positions match TRBD1. The CDR3 is 14 residues long. Trimming cost V 4 bases and J 5 bases; bases outside gene matches: 6. Germline CDR1 and CDR2: LNHDA and SQIVND (reference sequence). The chain's CDR3 is CASSTDRAGYGYTF. DNA of the CDR3: TGTGCCAGTAGTACGGACAGGGCGGGGTATGGCTACACCTTC.

V gene TRBV6-4 combines with J gene TRBJ1-1; D uncertain. The CDR3 is 13 amino acids. Germline V gene data show CDR1 as MRHNA and CDR2 as SNTAGT. V was cut by 6 bases and J by 5 bases, with 13 bases left in between. CDR3 sequence (DNA): TGTGCCAGCAGCCGAGGGTTGGGGACTGAAGCTTTCTTT. It yields the protein CASSRGLGTEAFF.

Of note for this clone: The same CDR3 arises from other DNA sequences in this sample as well. V gene TRBV28 combines with J gene TRBJ2-7; D call uncertain. The V gene's germline CDR1 is MDHEN and CDR2 SYDVKM. With 5 bases removed from V and 4 bases from J, the gap between germline ends came to 6 bases. The CDR3 covers 11 residues. The CDR3 sequence: CASSPHYEQYF. Here the CDR3 DNA reads TGTGCCAGCAGTCCCCATTACGAGCAGTACTTC.

This clone appeared a few times. This rearrangement joins TRBV19 to TRBJ1-6, with 8 bases lining up with TRBD1. The germline CDR1 and CDR2 sequences are LNHDA and SQIVND (reference sequence). The CDR3 contains 17 residues. V trimming: 7 bases; J trimming: 6 bases; junction bases outside the gene matches: 14. The CDR3: CASTPTGTGWGNSPLHF. For the CDR3, the DNA is TGTGCCAGTACTCCCACCGGGACAGGATGGGGTAATTCACCCCTCCACTTT.

The rearrangement links TRBV6-1 to TRBJ1-1, with no clear D. Germline V gene sequence: CDR1 MNHNS, CDR2 SASEGT. The CDR3 sequence is 11 residues long. V was shortened by 4 bases and J by 8 bases, with 8 bases between the two germline ends. CDR3 protein: CASSVSSEAFF. CDR3 nucleotide sequence: TGTGCCAGCAGTGTTTCCTCCGAAGCTTTCTTT.

CDR3 loop: CASSLDKGLPSYNEQFF. The CDR3 nucleotides read TGTGCCAGCAGCTTAGATAAGGGGCTACCGAGCTACAATGAGCAGTTCTTC. The chain uses TRBV7-9 and TRBJ2-1, with D maybe TRBD1 (5 bases). The germline gives CDR1 SEHNR, CDR2 FQNEAQ (reference sequence). This CDR3 is built from 17 residues. V lost 1 base to trimming and J lost 3 bases, with 16 bases between them.

The rearrangement joins TRBV11-2 to TRBJ2-5; 7 positions match TRBD1. CDR1 and CDR2 (germline): SGHAT, FQNNGV. This CDR3 spans 15 amino acids. The V gene end was trimmed by 4 bases and the J gene end by 2 bases; junction bases not matched to a gene: 7. CDR3 sequence reads: CASSSSGGPQETQYF. The CDR3 region has the DNA TGTGCCAGCAGCTCGTCAGGGGGACCACAAGAGACCCAGTACTTC.

The rearrangement uses TRBV2 and TRBJ2-7, with D possibly TRBD2 on 6 matching bases. This CDR3 has 15 residues. Germline CDR1 is SNHLY and CDR2 is FYNNEI. The germline V and J ends were trimmed by 4 bases and 2 bases, with 15 bases remaining between them. CDR3 region: CASSVSRGMTYEQYF. Here the CDR3 DNA reads TGTGCCAGCAGTGTAAGTCGCGGGATGACCTACGAGCAGTACTTC.

The V and J genes are TRBV10-3 and TRBJ2-4; 10 positions match TRBD2. Unmatched junction bases numbered 8, after V lost 0 bases and J lost 6 bases. Germline loops: CDR1 ENHRY, CDR2 SYGVKD. The length of the CDR3 is 17 residues. In DNA, the CDR3 is TGTGCCATCAGTGAGTCAAGCGGGAGGGCCGCCGGAAACATTCAGTACTTC. Protein product: CAISESSGRAAGNIQYF.

The chain employs TRBV19 and TRBJ1-6, with 8 bases matching TRBD1. Germline assignment: CDR1 LNHDA and CDR2 SQIVND (reference sequence). Trimming at V came to 6 bases and at J to 9 bases, leaving 4 bases not matched to a gene. The CDR3 runs 13 residues. The CDR3 loop is CASSGTGFSPLHF. The CDR3 DNA follows: TGTGCCAGTAGCGGGACAGGATTTTCACCCCTCCACTTT. The complete variable domain, with remaining parts taken from reference TRBV19 and TRBJ1-6, reads DGGITQSPKYLFRKEGQNVTLSCEQNLNHDAMYWYRQDPGQGLRLIYYSQIVNDFQKGDIAEGYSVSREKKESFPLTVTSAQKNPTAFYLCASSGTGFSPLHFGNGTRLTVT.

The V gene is TRBV5-6, the J gene TRBJ1-2; a possible D gene is TRBD1 (5 bases). Germline CDR1 and CDR2: SGHDT and YYEEEE. CDR3 length: 14 amino acids. Trimming removed 0 bases at V and 7 bases at J, with 13 bases between. For the CDR3, the DNA is TGTGCCAGCAGCTTGGGGGCACCTCAGGGTGGCTACACCTTC. Protein sequence: CASSLGAPQGGYTF. The full variable domain, completed using reference TRBV5-6 and TRBJ1-2, is DAGVTQSPTHLIKTRGQQVTLRCSPKSGHDTVSWYQQALGQGPQFIFQYYEEEERQRGNFPDRFSGHQFPNYSSELNVNALLLGDSALYLCASSLGAPQGGYTFGSGTRLTVV.

The chain is built from TRBV5-1 and TRBJ1-1; D is ambiguous. This CDR3 region has 14 residues. The V and J ends lost 7 bases and 1 base respectively, with 14 bases between them. Germline loops: CDR1 SGHRS, CDR2 YFSETQ. The CDR3 coding sequence is TGCGCCAGCTTTCCAAGAGGGCCGAACACTGAAGCTTTCTTT. Its translation: CASFPRGPNTEAFF. Combining the CDR3 with reference TRBV5-1 and TRBJ1-1 gives the whole variable domain KAGVTQTPRYLIKTRGQQVTLSCSPISGHRSVSWYQQTPGQGLQFLFEYFSETQRNKGNFPGRFSGRQFSNSRSEMNVSTLELGDSALYLCASFPRGPNTEAFFGQGTRLTVV.

This chain joins TRBV7-9 and TRBJ2-7; TRBD1 aligns across 8 bases. The CDR3 covers 17 residues. Germline loops: CDR1 SEHNR, CDR2 FQNEAQ (reference sequence). With V trimmed by 5 bases and J by 5 bases, 17 bases remained unmatched. The CDR3 protein is CASSRPLKSGQVHEQYF. In DNA form, the CDR3 reads TGTGCCAGCAGCCGACCTTTGAAATCGGGACAGGTCCACGAGCAGTACTTC.